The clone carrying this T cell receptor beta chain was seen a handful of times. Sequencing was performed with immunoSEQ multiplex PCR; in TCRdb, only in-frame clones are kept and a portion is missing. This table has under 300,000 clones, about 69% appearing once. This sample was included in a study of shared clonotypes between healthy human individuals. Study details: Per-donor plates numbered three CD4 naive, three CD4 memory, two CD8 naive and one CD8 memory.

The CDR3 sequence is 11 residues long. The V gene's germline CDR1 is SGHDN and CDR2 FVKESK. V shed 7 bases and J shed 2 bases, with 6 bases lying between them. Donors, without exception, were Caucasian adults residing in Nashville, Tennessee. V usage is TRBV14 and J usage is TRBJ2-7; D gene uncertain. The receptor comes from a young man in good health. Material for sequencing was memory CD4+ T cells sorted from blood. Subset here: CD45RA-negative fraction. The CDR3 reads CASTSTYEQYF. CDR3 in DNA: TGTGCCAGCACATCCACCTACGAGCAGTACTTC.